Shown below are 25 T cell receptor beta chains from a single sample sequenced in a study of T cells in Graves' hyperthyroidism and ophthalmopathy. Amplified TCR beta CDR3 regions derived from RNA transcripts. Using the HTBI primer set, a first-round RT-PCR was run on the TCR CDR3. From the multiplex PCR reads, TCRdb called clonotypes with MiXCR, one entry per CDR3 protein. The table shows fewer than 400,000 distinct CDR3 sequences, with around a sixth occurring only once. The sample taken for sequencing was blood. These receptors were taken from a man younger than 45 with Graves' hyperthyroidism.

The sample holds a few counts of this clonotype. In DNA form, the CDR3 reads TGTGCCAGCAGTACACCGGGGGCGGGTAGGACCATATATTTT. Its protein is CASSTPGAGRTIYF. This sequence joins TRBV6-1 and TRBJ1-3, with TRBD1 as a possible D gene (6 bases). CDR1 and CDR2 from the germline V gene are MNHNS and SASEGT. CDR3 length: 14 amino acids. Trimming removed 5 bases from V and 10 bases from J, with 18 bases in between.

V and J are TRBV9 and TRBJ1-5, with 7 bases lining up with TRBD1. CDR1 and CDR2 (germline): SGDLS, YYNGEE. This CDR3 is built from 13 residues. The trim removed 5 bases at V and 7 bases at J, leaving 6 bases unmatched. Here the CDR3 DNA reads TGTGCCAGCAGTGGTACAGGGGAACAGCCCCAGCATTTT. It translates to CASSGTGEQPQHF. Supplemented by reference TRBV9 and TRBJ1-5, the full variable domain reads DSGVTQTPKHLITATGQRVTLRCSPRSGDLSVYWYQQSLDQGLQFLIQYYNGEERAKGNILERFSAQQFPDLHSELNLSSLELGDSALYFCASSGTGEQPQHFGDGTRLSIL.

The genes are TRBV25-1 and TRBJ2-2, with D tentatively TRBD1 or TRBD2 (5 bases each). From germline, CDR1 is MGHDK and CDR2 SYGVNS. This CDR3 is 14 amino acids long. V lost 1 base to trimming and J lost 6 bases, with 9 bases between them. The CDR3 region has the DNA TGTGCCAGCAGTGAATCGGGGCGGTCCGGGGAGCTGTTTTTT. Amino acids: CASSESGRSGELFF.

In its sample, this clonotype was seen a few times. J is TRBJ1-2 and V is TRBV28; the D gene is possibly TRBD1 (5 bases). Trimming took 8 bases from V and 4 from J, leaving 20 bases between them. From germline, CDR1 is MDHEN and CDR2 SYDVKM. This CDR3 has 15 amino acids. The CDR3 protein is CASRPQGGEGYGYTF. CDR3 bases: TGTGCCAGCCGGCCCCAGGGAGGCGAGGGCTATGGCTACACCTTC.

This clonotype was seen at least ten times. CDR3 loop: CASSRLVIADTQYF. CDR3 nucleotide sequence: TGCGCCAGCAGCCGTCTAGTTATTGCAGATACGCAGTATTTT. V gene TRBV4-1 combines with J gene TRBJ2-3; D not resolved. Germline-derived CDR1 and CDR2 are MGHRA and YSYEKL. The CDR3 is made up of 14 amino acids. Trimming shortened V by 4 bases and J by 4 bases, and 12 bases separated the two germline ends.

Only a few counts were recorded for this clonotype. This sequence joins TRBV5-1 and TRBJ2-5; D remains unclear. Looked up from germline, CDR1 is SGHRS and CDR2 is YFSETQ. V gave up 6 bases and J gave up 2 bases, with 8 bases separating them. CDR3 size: 12 residues. The CDR3 nucleotides are TGCGCCAGCAAGAAACCGCAAGAGACCCAGTACTTC. It specifies CASKKPQETQYF.

This clonotype was detected only a few times. A junction boundary mismatches the germline segment, possibly from a read error. The J gene is TRBJ2-7, the V gene TRBV18; D not resolved. Germline V gene data show CDR1 as KGHSH and CDR2 as LQKENI. This CDR3 has 13 residues. The CDR3, as DNA: TGTGGCAGCTCACCATCGCAGGCCTACGAGCAGTACTTC. Its translation is CGSSPSQAYEQYF.

This clonotype was seen a handful of times. The chain employs TRBV5-6 and TRBJ2-7, with a weak D call TRBD1 (6 bases). Trimming pared 0 bases from V and 2 bases from J, leaving 15 bases between. In germline, CDR1 is SGHDT, CDR2 YYEEEE. The CDR3 has 16 residues. CDR3 region: CASSLGETGLAYEQYF. The CDR3 nucleotides are TGTGCCAGCAGCTTGGGAGAAACAGGGTTGGCCTACGAGCAGTACTTC.

The rearrangement uses TRBV7-3 and TRBJ2-1, with 7 positions matching TRBD2. CDR3 length: 17 amino acids. V dropped 1 base and J dropped 5; count of bases not matched to a gene: 11. CDR1 is SGHTA, CDR2 FQGTGA, per germline. CDR3 in amino acids: CASSLNPGRLADNEQFF. In nucleotides, the CDR3 is TGTGCCAGCAGCTTAAATCCGGGGCGGCTAGCGGACAATGAGCAGTTCTTC.

This clonotype was seen a single time. The chain employs TRBV27 and TRBJ1-1; possibly TRBD1 for D (5 bases). The CDR3 sequence is 12 residues long. V lost 6 bases and J lost 5, with 10 bases in between. Germline values: CDR1 MNHEY, CDR2 SMNVEV (reference sequence). The CDR3 sequence: CASSQGWTEAFF. CDR3 nucleotides: TGTGCCAGCAGCCAGGGTTGGACTGAAGCTTTCTTT.

The chain joins TRBV5-6 to TRBJ2-1; possibly TRBD2 for D (5 bases). Germline lookup yields CDR1 SGHDT and CDR2 YYEEEE. V shed 4 bases and J shed 0 bases, with 11 bases lying between them. The CDR3 has 15 residues. CDR3 sequence: CASSPQAVSYNEQFF. The CDR3 DNA is TGTGCCAGCAGCCCCCAAGCGGTCTCCTACAATGAGCAGTTCTTC.

This clonotype was detected ten times or more. The rearrangement joins TRBV5-1 to TRBJ2-1; 9 positions match TRBD2. CDR1 SGHRS and CDR2 YFSETQ come from the germline V gene. J gave up 9 bases and V 0 bases, and 10 bases lay outside the gene matches. The CDR3 loop spans 16 amino acids. CDR3 sequence (DNA): TGCGCCAGCAGCTTGGATTGGGTTCAGCGGGGGGTTGAGCAGTTCTTC. It yields the protein CASSLDWVQRGVEQFF.

This clonotype was seen a few times. V usage is TRBV19 and J usage is TRBJ2-7; perhaps TRBD2 as D (6 bases). The ends were cut back, 5 bases at V and 5 bases at J, with 22 bases in the middle. Per the germline V gene, CDR1 is LNHDA and CDR2 is SQIVND (reference sequence). CDR3 length: 16 amino acids. CDR3 sequence (DNA): TGTGCCAGTAGTCCTCCGGGACTCCTTGGTCTCGACGAGCAGTACTTC. It translates to CASSPPGLLGLDEQYF.

This clonotype was recorded a few times. The CDR3 region has the DNA TGTGCCAGCAGCTTAAGAAAACAGAGGGACACTGAAGCTTTCTTT. Its protein product is CASSLRKQRDTEAFF. The genes are TRBV7-9 and TRBJ1-1, with no clear D. The CDR3 spans 15 residues. V was pared by 2 bases and J by 3 bases, with 13 bases between. Germline lookup yields CDR1 SEHNR and CDR2 FQNEAQ (reference sequence).

This clonotype was seen at least ten times. The rearrangement links TRBV20-1 to TRBJ2-7; 8 bases align to TRBD2. This CDR3 spans 14 amino acids. The germline CDR1 and CDR2 sequences are DFQATT and SNEGSKA (reference sequence). V gave up 4 bases and J gave up 2 bases; unmatched junction bases: 7. Here the CDR3 DNA reads TGCAGTGCTACCAGGCGACTAGCGACCTACGAGCAGTACTTC. As protein: CSATRRLATYEQYF.

The chain combines TRBV3-1 with TRBJ2-7, with 11 bases aligning to TRBD1. The germline gives CDR1 LGHDT, CDR2 YNNKEL (reference sequence). Trimming cost V 4 bases and J 3 bases; bases outside gene matches: 8. The CDR3 is 16 residues long. The CDR3 nucleotides read TGTGCCAGCAGCCCAGAGGGGGACAGGGGGTTCTACGAGCAGTACTTC. Translated, it gives CASSPEGDRGFYEQYF.

The V gene is TRBV7-9, the J gene TRBJ2-1, with D unresolved. V lost 8 bases, J lost 4 bases, and 15 bases lay in between. This CDR3 is built from 14 residues. From germline, CDR1 is SEHNR and CDR2 FQNEAQ (reference sequence). Written as DNA, the CDR3 is TGTGCCAGCTCAGGACGGAGTAATTACAATGAGCAGTTCTTC. It codes for CASSGRSNYNEQFF. Variable domain in full (rest from reference TRBV7-9 and TRBJ2-1): DTGVSQNPRHKITKRGQNVTFRCDPISEHNRLYWYRQTLGQGPEFLTYFQNEAQLEKSRLLSDRFSAERPKGSFSTLEIQRTEQGDSAMYLCASSGRSNYNEQFFGPGTRLTVL.

This clonotype was recorded many times. The chain employs TRBV20-1 and TRBJ2-2; D perhaps matches TRBD1 (6 bases). The CDR3 extends over 13 amino acids. Per the germline V gene, CDR1 is DFQATT and CDR2 is SNEGSKA (reference sequence). V was clipped by 6 bases and J by 4 bases, with 12 bases between them. The CDR3 loop reads CSARTGLTGELFF. DNA for the CDR3: TGCAGTGCCCGTACAGGGCTCACCGGGGAGCTGTTTTTT.

This clonotype has a count of ten or more. J is TRBJ1-5 and V is TRBV12-3 or TRBV12-4; no reliable D call. The V and J ends lost 3 bases and 7 bases respectively, with 7 bases between them. The CDR3 is made up of 12 amino acids. The CDR3 region is CASSFLLQPQHF. In DNA, the CDR3 is TGTGCCAGCAGTTTTTTACTGCAGCCCCAGCATTTT.

This clonotype was seen at least ten times. V and J are TRBV12-3 or TRBV12-4 and TRBJ2-7, with TRBD1 as a possible D gene (6 bases). This CDR3 spans 14 amino acids. The ends were cut back, 4 bases at V and 5 bases at J, with 15 bases in the middle. The CDR3 sequence: CASSYPGTRNEQYF. CDR3 nucleotide sequence: TGTGCCAGCAGTTACCCCGGGACAAGGAACGAGCAGTACTTC.

The J gene is TRBJ1-4, the V gene TRBV4-1; weak D call: TRBD1 (5 bases). The V and J ends lost 4 bases and 12 bases respectively, with 12 bases between them. CDR3 size: 12 residues. Germline CDR1 is MGHRA and CDR2 is YSYEKL. CDR3 sequence: CASSPPLGQLFF. The CDR3 DNA reads as TGCGCCAGCAGCCCCCCGTTGGGGCAACTGTTTTTT.

As DNA, the CDR3 is TGTGCCTGGAACTTGGGACAGGGTGGATCACCCCTCCACTTT. It encodes CAWNLGQGGSPLHF. The chain recombines TRBV30 with TRBJ1-6; 9 nucleotides align to TRBD1. The V segment lost 4 bases and the J segment 10 bases; nucleotides outside the gene matches: 8. The CDR3 is 14 residues long. Germline assignment: CDR1 GTSNPN and CDR2 SVGIG (reference sequence).

This clonotype has only a few counts. CDR3 coding DNA: TGTGCCAGCAGTGACCCGGGACAGGGTCATGAGACCCAGTACTTC. Translation gives CASSDPGQGHETQYF. This sequence joins TRBV28 and TRBJ2-5, with 9 bases fitting TRBD1. V was pared by 5 bases and J by 5 bases, with 9 bases of the junction left unmatched. This CDR3 is 15 amino acids long. Germline assignment: CDR1 MDHEN and CDR2 SYDVKM.

This clonotype was counted many times. This rearrangement joins TRBV18 to TRBJ2-3; possibly TRBD2 for D (6 bases). Germline-derived CDR1 and CDR2 are KGHSH and LQKENI. Trimming shortened V by 6 bases and J by 2 bases, and 15 bases separated the two germline ends. This CDR3 has 15 amino acids. CDR3 amino acids: CASSPRRENTDTQYF. DNA of the CDR3: TGTGCCAGCTCCCCCCGGCGGGAAAACACAGATACGCAGTATTTT.

In its sample, this clonotype was seen many times. This CDR3 reads CASSLGTGGYNEQFF. In nucleotides, the CDR3 is TGTGCCAGCAGCTTAGGGACAGGGGGCTATAATGAGCAGTTCTTC. The V gene is TRBV11-2, the J gene TRBJ2-1; 11 nucleotides agree with TRBD1. Trimming took 1 base from V and 7 from J; bases not matched to a gene: 3. The CDR3 runs to 15 residues. Germline assignment: CDR1 SGHAT and CDR2 FQNNGV.